The 14 T cell receptor beta chains presented below share a single source sample, sequenced in a study of memory CD4+ T cells and cytomegalovirus serostatus. Using immunoSEQ multiplex PCR, the repertoire was profiled, and TCRdb retains in-frame clones only, with some absent. The repertoire has 40,000 to 55,000 clones, around 82% of them found once; the top ten carry roughly 2%. Single viable CD3+CD4+CD8-CD45RO+ cells were sorted as the memory CD4+ T cells. The sample taken for sequencing was memory CD4+ T cells from blood. The receptors were sampled from an adult in good health and CMV-seropositive.

The V and J genes are TRBV7-3 and TRBJ2-2; 9 nucleotides match TRBD2. Germline V gene lookup returns CDR1 SGHTA and CDR2 FQGTGA. The CDR3 totals 16 residues. The ends lost 2 bases at V and 0 bases at J; junction bases unmatched: 1. The DNA of the CDR3 is TGTGCCAGCAGCTTAGGCGGGAGGGCGAACACCGGGGAGCTGTTTTTT. The encoded protein is CASSLGGRANTGELFF.

This chain links TRBV19 with TRBJ1-1; 7 bases fit TRBD1. Trimming took 4 bases from V and 1 from J; bases not matched to a gene: 3. Per the germline V gene, CDR1 is LNHDA and CDR2 is SQIVND (reference sequence). The length of the CDR3 is 14 residues. CDR3 protein: CASSTGQRNTEAFF. CDR3 in DNA: TGTGCCAGTAGTACGGGACAGCGGAACACTGAAGCTTTCTTT.

This clone was found once. The chain uses TRBV18 and TRBJ1-2, with D perhaps matching TRBD1 (6 bases). The CDR3 runs to 14 residues. CDR1 and CDR2 (germline): KGHSH, LQKENI. V gave up 6 bases and J gave up 5 bases, with 16 bases separating them. The CDR3 DNA is TGTGCCAGCTCCACCGCGGACAGAACTTATGGCTACACCTTC. Amino acids: CASSTADRTYGYTF.

V gene TRBV7-6 combines with J gene TRBJ2-1; TRBD1 aligns across 9 bases. This CDR3 contains 17 residues. The ends lost 2 bases at V and 0 bases at J; junction bases unmatched: 5. Germline CDR1 and CDR2: SGHVS and FNYEAQ. CDR3 nucleotides: TGTGCCAGCAGCTTAACAGGGGGCCCAAGCTCCTACAATGAGCAGTTCTTC. Translation gives CASSLTGGPSSYNEQFF.

CDR3: CASSVLASGSYNEQFF. DNA of the CDR3: TGTGCCAGCAGCGTCCTGGCTAGCGGTTCCTACAATGAGCAGTTCTTC. The chain uses TRBV9 and TRBJ2-1, with TRBD2 matching 7 bases. V was pared by 2 bases and J by 1 base, with 6 bases of the junction left unmatched. Germline CDR1 SGDLS, CDR2 YYNGEE. This CDR3 comprises 16 residues.

This clone came up once. The chain has TRBV5-5 and TRBJ1-4, with TRBD1 matching 8 bases. Looked up from germline, CDR1 is SGHKS and CDR2 is YYEKEE (reference sequence). V shed 2 bases and J 5 bases; nucleotides not matched to a gene: 2. The CDR3 runs to 14 residues. Written as DNA, the CDR3 is TGTGCCAGCAGCTTTGGACAGGGAAATGAAAAACTGTTTTTT. This translates into CASSFGQGNEKLFF.

CDR3 sequence reads: CASSLSASGAGDEQYF. CDR3 coding DNA: TGTGCCAGCAGTTTATCGGCTAGCGGGGCGGGAGACGAGCAGTACTTC. The V call is TRBV28, the J call TRBJ2-7, with 9 bases aligning to TRBD2. The CDR3 has 16 amino acids. V shed 1 base and J 5 bases; nucleotides not matched to a gene: 9. The germline CDR1 and CDR2 sequences are MDHEN and SYDVKM.

This chain connects TRBV2 to TRBJ2-5, with D unclear. Trimming stripped 8 bases from V and 5 bases from J, with 9 bases between. The V gene's germline CDR1 is SNHLY and CDR2 FYNNEI. CDR3 length equals 11 residues. The CDR3 reads CASSPGETQYF. The CDR3, as DNA: TGTGCCAGCTCCCCTGGGGAGACCCAGTACTTC. Supplemented by reference TRBV2 and TRBJ2-5, the full variable domain reads EPEVTQTPSHQVTQMGQEVILRCVPISNHLYFYWYRQILGQKVEFLVSFYNNEISEKSEIFDDQFSVERPDGSNFTLKIRSTKLEDSAMYFCASSPGETQYFGPGTRLLVL.

In DNA, the CDR3 is TGTGCCAGCAGCCCTTCGGGACAACGGAATGAAAAACTGTTTTTT. Encoded protein: CASSPSGQRNEKLFF. V gene TRBV5-5 combines with J gene TRBJ1-4, with D possibly TRBD1 on 6 matching bases. This CDR3 is 15 amino acids long. CDR1 and CDR2 from the germline V gene are SGHKS and YYEKEE (reference sequence). Trimming shortened V by 4 bases and J by 5 bases, and 15 bases separated the two germline ends.

The V call is TRBV4-3, the J call TRBJ1-2, with a tentative D call TRBD1 (6 bases). CDR3 size: 14 residues. Trimming cost V 0 bases and J 7 bases, with 12 bases left between them. The germline CDR1 and CDR2 sequences are LGHNA and YSLEER. CDR3 sequence (DNA): TGCGCCAGCAGCCAAGATCCATCAGGGGTTGGCTACACCTTC. Encoded protein: CASSQDPSGVGYTF.

The chain is built from TRBV7-2 and TRBJ2-5, with D unclear. Trimming cost V 7 bases and J 1 base, with 10 bases left between them. The CDR3 has 13 amino acids. Per germline, CDR1 SGHTA and CDR2 FQGNSA. CDR3 in DNA: TGTGCCAGCACCCAGAACCTCCAAGAGACCCAGTACTTC. Translating gives CASTQNLQETQYF. The variable domain in full, completed from reference TRBV7-2 and TRBJ2-5, reads GAGVSQSPSNKVTEKGKDVELRCDPISGHTALYWYRQSLGQGLEFLIYFQGNSAPDKSGLPSDRFSAERTGGSVSTLTIQRTQQEDSAVYLCASTQNLQETQYFGPGTRLLVL.

This clone was counted only a few times. V usage is TRBV10-1 and J usage is TRBJ2-2; 9 positions agree with TRBD2. The V gene's germline CDR1 is WNHNN and CDR2 SYGVQD (reference sequence). The CDR3 is 16 amino acids. After removal of 2 bases from V and 4 bases from J, the junction contained 5 bases not matched to a gene. CDR3 nucleotide sequence: TGCGCCAGCAGTGAGGATCCTAGCGGGGTCACCGGGGAGCTGTTTTTT. This codes for CASSEDPSGVTGELFF.

This chain joins TRBV2 and TRBJ2-1, with TRBD1 matching 9 bases. The V and J ends lost 5 bases and 3 bases, in that order; junction bases with no gene match: 5. Germline CDR1 and CDR2: SNHLY and FYNNEI. The CDR3 is made up of 15 amino acids. CDR3 in amino acids: CASSPDRGHYNEQFF. CDR3 DNA sequence: TGTGCCAGCAGTCCGGACAGGGGACACTACAATGAGCAGTTCTTC.

V usage is TRBV5-4 and J usage is TRBJ1-2; 7 bases are shared with TRBD1. The germline V gene has CDR1 SGHNT and CDR2 YYREEE (reference sequence). The CDR3 length is 13 residues. V lost 5 bases, J lost 8 bases, and 9 bases stayed unmatched. The CDR3 spells CASSAGTASGYTF. CDR3 DNA sequence: TGTGCCAGCAGTGCCGGGACAGCCTCCGGCTACACCTTC.